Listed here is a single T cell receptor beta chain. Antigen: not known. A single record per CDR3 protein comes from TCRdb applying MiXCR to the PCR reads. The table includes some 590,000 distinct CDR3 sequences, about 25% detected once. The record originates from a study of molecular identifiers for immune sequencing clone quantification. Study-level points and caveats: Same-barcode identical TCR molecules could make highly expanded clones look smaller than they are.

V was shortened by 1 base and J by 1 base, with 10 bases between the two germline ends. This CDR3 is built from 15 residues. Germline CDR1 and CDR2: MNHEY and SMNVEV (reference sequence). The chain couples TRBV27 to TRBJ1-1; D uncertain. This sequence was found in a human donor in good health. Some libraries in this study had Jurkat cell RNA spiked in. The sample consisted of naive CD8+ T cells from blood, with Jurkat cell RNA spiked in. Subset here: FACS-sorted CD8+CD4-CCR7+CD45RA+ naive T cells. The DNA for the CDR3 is TGTGCCAGCAGTTTATTGCGTCCTCGGAACACTGAAGCTTTCTTT. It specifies CASSLLRPRNTEAFF.